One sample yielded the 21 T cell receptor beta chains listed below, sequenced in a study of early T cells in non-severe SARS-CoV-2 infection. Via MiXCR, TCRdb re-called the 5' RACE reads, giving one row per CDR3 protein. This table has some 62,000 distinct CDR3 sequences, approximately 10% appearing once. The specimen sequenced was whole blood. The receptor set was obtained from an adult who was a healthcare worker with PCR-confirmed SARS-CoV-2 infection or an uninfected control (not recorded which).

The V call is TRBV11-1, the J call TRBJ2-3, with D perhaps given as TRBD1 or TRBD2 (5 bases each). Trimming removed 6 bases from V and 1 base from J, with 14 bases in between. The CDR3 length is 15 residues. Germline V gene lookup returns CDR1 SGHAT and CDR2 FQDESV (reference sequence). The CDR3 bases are TGTGCCAGCAGTCCCGAGATGGGGGGCACAGATACGCAGTATTTT. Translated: CASSPEMGGTDTQYF.

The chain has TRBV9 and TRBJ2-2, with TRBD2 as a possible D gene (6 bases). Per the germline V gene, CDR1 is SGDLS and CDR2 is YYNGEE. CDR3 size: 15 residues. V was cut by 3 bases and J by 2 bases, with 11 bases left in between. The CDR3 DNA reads TGTGCCAGCAGCGACGGGGGTTATAACACCGGGGAGCTGTTTTTT. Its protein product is CASSDGGYNTGELFF.

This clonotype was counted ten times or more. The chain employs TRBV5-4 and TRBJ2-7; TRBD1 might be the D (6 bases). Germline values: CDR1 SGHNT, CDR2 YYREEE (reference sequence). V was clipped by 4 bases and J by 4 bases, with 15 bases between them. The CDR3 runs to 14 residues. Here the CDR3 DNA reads TGTGCCAGCAGCGCCGGGACACCACCTTACGAGCAGTACGTC. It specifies CASSAGTPPYEQYV.

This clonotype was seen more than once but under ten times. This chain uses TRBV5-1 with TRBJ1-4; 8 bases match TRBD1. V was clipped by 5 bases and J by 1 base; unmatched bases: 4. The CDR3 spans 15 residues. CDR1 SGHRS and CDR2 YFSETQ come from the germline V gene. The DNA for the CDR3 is TGCGCCAGCAGTCAGGGGGCACTAACTAATGAAAAACTGTTTTTT. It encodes CASSQGALTNEKLFF.

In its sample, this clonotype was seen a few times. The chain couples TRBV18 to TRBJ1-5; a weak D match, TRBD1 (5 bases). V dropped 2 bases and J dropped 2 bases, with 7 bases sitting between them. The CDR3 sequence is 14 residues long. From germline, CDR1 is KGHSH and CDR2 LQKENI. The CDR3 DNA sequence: TGTGCCAGCTCACCAGACAGCGGCAATCAGCCCCAGCATTTT. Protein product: CASSPDSGNQPQHF.

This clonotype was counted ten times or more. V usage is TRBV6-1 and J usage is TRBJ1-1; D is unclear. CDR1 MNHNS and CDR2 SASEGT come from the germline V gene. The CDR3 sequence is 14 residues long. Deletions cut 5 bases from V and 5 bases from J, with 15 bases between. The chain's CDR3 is CASSYRDLGTEAFF. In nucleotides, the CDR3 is TGTGCCAGCAGTTACAGAGACCTGGGTACTGAAGCTTTCTTT.

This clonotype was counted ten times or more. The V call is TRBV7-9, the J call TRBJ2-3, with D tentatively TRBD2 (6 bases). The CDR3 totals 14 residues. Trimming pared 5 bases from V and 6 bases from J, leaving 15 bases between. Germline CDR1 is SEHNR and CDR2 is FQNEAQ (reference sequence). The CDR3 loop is CASSAHGAGDTQYF. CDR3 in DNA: TGTGCCAGCAGCGCCCATGGTGCGGGGGATACGCAGTATTTT.

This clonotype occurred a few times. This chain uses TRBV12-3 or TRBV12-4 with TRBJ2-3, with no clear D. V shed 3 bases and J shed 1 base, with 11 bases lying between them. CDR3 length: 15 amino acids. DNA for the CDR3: TGTGCCAGCAGTTTCTATCCTTCCGGCACAGATACGCAGTATTTT. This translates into CASSFYPSGTDTQYF.

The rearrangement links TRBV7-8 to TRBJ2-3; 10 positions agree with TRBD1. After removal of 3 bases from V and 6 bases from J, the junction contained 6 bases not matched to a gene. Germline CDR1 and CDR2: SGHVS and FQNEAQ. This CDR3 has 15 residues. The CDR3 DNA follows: TGTGCCAGCAGCTTCCGGGGACAGGGGATGGATACGCAGTATTTT. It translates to CASSFRGQGMDTQYF.

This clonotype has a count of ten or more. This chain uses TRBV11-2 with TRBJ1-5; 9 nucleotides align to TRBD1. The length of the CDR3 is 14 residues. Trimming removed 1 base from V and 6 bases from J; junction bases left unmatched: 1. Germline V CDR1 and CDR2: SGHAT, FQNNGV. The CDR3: CASSLGTGAQPQHF. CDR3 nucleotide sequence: TGTGCCAGCAGCTTAGGGACAGGGGCTCAGCCCCAGCATTTT.

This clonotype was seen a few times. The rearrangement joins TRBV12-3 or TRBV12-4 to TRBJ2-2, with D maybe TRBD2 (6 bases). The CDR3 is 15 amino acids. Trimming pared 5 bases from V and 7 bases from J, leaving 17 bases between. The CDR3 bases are TGTGCCAGCAGTACGCGCTCCATCGGGGGCGGGGAGCTGTTTTTT. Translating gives CASSTRSIGGGELFF.

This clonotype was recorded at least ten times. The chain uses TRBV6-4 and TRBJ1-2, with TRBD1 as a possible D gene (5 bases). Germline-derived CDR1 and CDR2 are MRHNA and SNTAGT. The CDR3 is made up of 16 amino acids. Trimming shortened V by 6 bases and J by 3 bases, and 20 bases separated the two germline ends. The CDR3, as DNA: TGTGCCAGCAGCGAAATCCGACGGGGCCCAGACTATGGCTACACCTTC. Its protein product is CASSEIRRGPDYGYTF.

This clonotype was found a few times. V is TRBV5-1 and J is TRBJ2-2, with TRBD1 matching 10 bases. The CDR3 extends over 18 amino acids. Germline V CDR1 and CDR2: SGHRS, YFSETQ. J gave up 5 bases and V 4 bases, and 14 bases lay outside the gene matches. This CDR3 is CASSRRDRGLAGTGELFF. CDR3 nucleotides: TGCGCCAGCAGCCGCCGGGACAGGGGTCTCGCGGGAACCGGGGAGCTGTTTTTT.

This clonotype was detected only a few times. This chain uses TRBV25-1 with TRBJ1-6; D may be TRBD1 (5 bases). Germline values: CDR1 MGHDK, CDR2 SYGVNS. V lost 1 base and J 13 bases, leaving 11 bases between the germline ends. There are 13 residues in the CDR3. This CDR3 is CASSESGVSPLHF. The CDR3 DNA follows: TGTGCCAGCAGTGAATCGGGGGTTTCCCCCCTCCACTTT.

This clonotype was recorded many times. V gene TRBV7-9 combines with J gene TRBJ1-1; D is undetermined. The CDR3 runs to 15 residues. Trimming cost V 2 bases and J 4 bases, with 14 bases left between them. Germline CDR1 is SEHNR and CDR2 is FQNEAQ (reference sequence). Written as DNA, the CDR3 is TGTGCCAGCAGCTTATCGGGAGGAACGACCACTGAAGCTTTCTTT. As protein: CASSLSGGTTTEAFF.

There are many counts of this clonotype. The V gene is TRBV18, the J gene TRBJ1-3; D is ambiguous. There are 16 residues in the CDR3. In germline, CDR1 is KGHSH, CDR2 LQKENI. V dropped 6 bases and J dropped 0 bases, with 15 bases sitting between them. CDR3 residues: CASSRWDVSSGNTIYF. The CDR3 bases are TGTGCCAGCTCGCGATGGGATGTTAGCTCTGGAAACACCATATATTTT. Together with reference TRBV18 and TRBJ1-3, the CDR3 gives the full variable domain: NAGVMQNPRHLVRRRGQEARLRCSPMKGHSHVYWYRQLPEEGLKFMVYLQKENIIDESGMPKERFSAEFPKEGPSILRIQQVVRGDSAAYFCASSRWDVSSGNTIYFGEGSWLTVV.

CDR3 coding DNA: TGTGCCAGCAGCTGGGACAGGAACACCGGGGAGCTGTTTTTT. Translation: CASSWDRNTGELFF. The V and J genes are TRBV6-1 and TRBJ2-2, with TRBD1 matching 7 bases. The V gene's germline CDR1 is MNHNS and CDR2 SASEGT. J gave up 1 base and V 6 bases, and 2 bases lay outside the gene matches. The CDR3 has 14 amino acids.

The CDR3 region has the DNA TGCGCCAGCAGCGCCATGGTTGGGACGACGGAGGAGACCCAGTACTTC. Translating gives CASSAMVGTTEETQYF. The V gene is TRBV5-1, the J gene TRBJ2-5; D might be TRBD1 or TRBD2, each matching 5 bases. Per germline, CDR1 SGHRS and CDR2 YFSETQ. The CDR3 is 16 residues long. Deletions cut 4 bases from V and 5 bases from J, with 21 bases between.

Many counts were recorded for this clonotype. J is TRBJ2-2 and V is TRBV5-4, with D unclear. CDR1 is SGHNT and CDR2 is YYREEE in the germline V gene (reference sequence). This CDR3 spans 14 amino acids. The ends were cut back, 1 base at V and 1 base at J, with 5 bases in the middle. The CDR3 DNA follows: TGTGCCAGCAGCTTGTATCTGAACACCGGGGAGCTGTTTTTT. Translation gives CASSLYLNTGELFF.

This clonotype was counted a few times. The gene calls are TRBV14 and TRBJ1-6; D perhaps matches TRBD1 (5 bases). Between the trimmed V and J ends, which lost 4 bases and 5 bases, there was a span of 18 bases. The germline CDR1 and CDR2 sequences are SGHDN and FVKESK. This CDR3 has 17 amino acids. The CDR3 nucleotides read TGTGCCAGCAGCCGATGGATCGGGACGGAGAATAATTCACCCCTCCACTTT. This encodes CASSRWIGTENNSPLHF.

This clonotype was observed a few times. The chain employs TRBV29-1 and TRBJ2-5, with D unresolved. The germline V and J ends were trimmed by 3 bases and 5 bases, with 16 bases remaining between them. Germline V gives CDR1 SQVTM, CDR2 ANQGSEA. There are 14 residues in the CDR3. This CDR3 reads CSVEGLAPVETQYF. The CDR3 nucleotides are TGCAGCGTTGAGGGCTTGGCCCCCGTTGAGACCCAGTACTTC.